These 6 T cell receptor beta chains came from one sample sequenced in a study of blood T cell repertoires in COVID-19. The assay was immunoSEQ multiplex PCR, and TCRdb's table has in-frame clones only and misses some. The profile shows around 130,000 clones, more than 70% of them singletons. Material: peripheral blood. The receptors shown here come from a human donor in a cohort sampled during active COVID-19.

This sequence joins TRBV2 and TRBJ2-7; D unresolved. The V gene's germline CDR1 is SNHLY and CDR2 FYNNEI. The germline V and J ends were trimmed by 4 bases and 3 bases, with 16 bases remaining between them. The CDR3 runs 15 residues. The CDR3 coding sequence is TGTGCCAGCAGTGCCCCCCCAGGCCCCCTCTACGAGCAGTACTTC. Translated: CASSAPPGPLYEQYF.

V and J are TRBV3-1 (or the pseudogene TRBV3-2) and TRBJ1-1; D perhaps matches TRBD1 (6 bases). This CDR3 is 15 amino acids long. Trimming removed 2 bases from V and 3 bases from J, with 13 bases in between. CDR1 LGHDT and CDR2 YNNKEL come from the germline V gene (reference sequence). In DNA form, the CDR3 reads TGTGCCAGCAGCCAACGGGGTGGGGGCTACACTGAAGCTTTCTTT. Translating it yields CASSQRGGGYTEAFF.

This chain uses TRBV6-6 with TRBJ1-4; TRBD1 aligns across 8 bases. Germline V CDR1 and CDR2: MNHNY, SVGAGI (reference sequence). Trimming took 4 bases from V and 8 from J; bases not matched to a gene: 6. The CDR3 extends over 14 amino acids. The CDR3 reads CASSSGTGREKLFF. The CDR3, as DNA: TGTGCCAGCAGTTCGGGGACAGGCAGGGAAAAACTGTTTTTT.

The chain couples TRBV6-5 to TRBJ2-7, with D tentatively TRBD2 (6 bases). The V gene's germline CDR1 is MNHEY and CDR2 SVGAGI. CDR3 length: 14 amino acids. Trimming cost V 3 bases and J 3 bases, with 12 bases left between them. The CDR3 is CASSYIGGSYEQYF. The CDR3 region has the DNA TGTGCCAGCAGTTATATCGGAGGGAGCTACGAGCAGTACTTC.

The chain employs TRBV7-9 and TRBJ2-4; the D is unclear. The CDR3 length is 14 residues. V lost 5 bases and J 2 bases, leaving 10 bases between the germline ends. Germline V lookup: CDR1 SEHNR, CDR2 FQNEAQ (reference sequence). CDR3 region: CASSRVETKNIQYF. CDR3 DNA: TGTGCCAGCAGCAGAGTGGAGACCAAAAACATTCAGTACTTC.

The rearrangement joins TRBV18 to TRBJ1-1; no reliable D call. This CDR3 contains 15 residues. The ends were cut back, 9 bases at V and 1 base at J, with 18 bases in the middle. In germline, CDR1 is KGHSH, CDR2 LQKENI. For the CDR3, the DNA is TGTGCCAGTTCCCCCGGGGTAGGGTGGAACACTGAAGCTTTCTTT. Its translation: CASSPGVGWNTEAFF.